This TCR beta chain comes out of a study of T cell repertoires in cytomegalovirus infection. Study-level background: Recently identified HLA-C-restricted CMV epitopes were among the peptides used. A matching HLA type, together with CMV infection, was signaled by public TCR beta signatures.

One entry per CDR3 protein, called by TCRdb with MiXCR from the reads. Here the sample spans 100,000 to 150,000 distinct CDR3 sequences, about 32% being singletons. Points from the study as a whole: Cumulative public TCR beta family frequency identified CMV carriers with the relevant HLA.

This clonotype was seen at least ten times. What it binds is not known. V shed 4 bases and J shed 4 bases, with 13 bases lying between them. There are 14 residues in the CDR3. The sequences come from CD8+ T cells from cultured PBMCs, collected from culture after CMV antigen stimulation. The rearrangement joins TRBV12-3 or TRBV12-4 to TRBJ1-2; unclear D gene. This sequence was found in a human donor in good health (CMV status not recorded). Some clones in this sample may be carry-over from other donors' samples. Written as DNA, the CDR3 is TGTGCCAGCAGTTCCCTCCCGGGAAGCTATGGCTACACCTTC. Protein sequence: CASSSLPGSYGYTF.